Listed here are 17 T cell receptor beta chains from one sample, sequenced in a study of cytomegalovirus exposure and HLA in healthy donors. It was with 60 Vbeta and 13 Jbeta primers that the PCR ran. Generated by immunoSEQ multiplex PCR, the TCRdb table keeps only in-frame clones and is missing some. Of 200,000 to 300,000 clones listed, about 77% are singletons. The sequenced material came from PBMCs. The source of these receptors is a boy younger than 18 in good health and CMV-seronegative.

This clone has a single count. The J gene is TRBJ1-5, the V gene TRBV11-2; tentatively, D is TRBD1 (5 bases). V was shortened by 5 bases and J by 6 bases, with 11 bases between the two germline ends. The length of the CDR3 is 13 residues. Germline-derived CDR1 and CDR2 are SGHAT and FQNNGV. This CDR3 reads CASSDPGGQPQHF. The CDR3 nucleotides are TGTGCCAGCAGCGATCCGGGGGGTCAGCCCCAGCATTTT.

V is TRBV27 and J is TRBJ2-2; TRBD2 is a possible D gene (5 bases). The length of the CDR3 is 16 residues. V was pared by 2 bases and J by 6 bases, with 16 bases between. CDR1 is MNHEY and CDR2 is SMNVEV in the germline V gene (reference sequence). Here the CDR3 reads CASSLLSRLSPGELFF. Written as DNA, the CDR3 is TGTGCCAGCAGTTTACTCTCCCGACTAAGCCCCGGGGAGCTGTTTTTT.

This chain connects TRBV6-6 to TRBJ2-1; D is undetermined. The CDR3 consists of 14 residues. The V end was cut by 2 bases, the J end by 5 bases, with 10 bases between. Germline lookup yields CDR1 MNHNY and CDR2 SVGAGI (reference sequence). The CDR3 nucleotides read TGTGCCAGCAGTTACAGTGGAGCAGACAATGAGCAGTTCTTC. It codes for CASSYSGADNEQFF.

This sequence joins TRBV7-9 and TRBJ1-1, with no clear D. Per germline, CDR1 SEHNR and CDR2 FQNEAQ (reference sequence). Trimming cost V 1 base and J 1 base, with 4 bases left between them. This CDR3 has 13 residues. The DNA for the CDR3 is TGTGCCAGCAGCTTAGTACAGAACACTGAAGCTTTCTTT. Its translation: CASSLVQNTEAFF. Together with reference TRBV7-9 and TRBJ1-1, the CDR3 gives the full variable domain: DTGVSQNPRHKITKRGQNVTFRCDPISEHNRLYWYRQTLGQGPEFLTYFQNEAQLEKSRLLSDRFSAERPKGSFSTLEIQRTEQGDSAMYLCASSLVQNTEAFFGQGTRLTVV.

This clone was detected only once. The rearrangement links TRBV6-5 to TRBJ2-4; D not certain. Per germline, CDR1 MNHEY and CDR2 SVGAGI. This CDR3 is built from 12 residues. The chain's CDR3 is CSHLKAKNIQYF. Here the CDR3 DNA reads TGTTCGCACTTGAAAGCCAAAAACATTCAGTACTTC.

The chain's CDR3 is CASSLGRGEIYEQYF. CDR3 coding DNA: TGTGCCAGCAGCTTAGGGCGGGGGGAGATTTACGAGCAGTACTTC. The chain has TRBV7-8 and TRBJ2-7, with TRBD2 matching over 8 bases. The CDR3 loop spans 15 amino acids. V lost 1 base, J lost 4 bases, and 6 bases stayed unmatched. Germline V lookup: CDR1 SGHVS, CDR2 FQNEAQ. The full variable domain, its missing parts supplied by reference TRBV7-8 and TRBJ2-7, is GAGVSQSPRYKVAKRGQDVALRCDPISGHVSLFWYQQALGQGPEFLTYFQNEAQLDKSGLPSDRFFAERPEGSVSTLKIQRTQQEDSAVYLCASSLGRGEIYEQYFGPGTRLTVT.

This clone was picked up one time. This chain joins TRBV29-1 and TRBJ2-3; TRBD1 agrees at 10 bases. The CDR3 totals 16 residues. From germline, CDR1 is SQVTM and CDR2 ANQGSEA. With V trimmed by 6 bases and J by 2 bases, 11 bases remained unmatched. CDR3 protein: CSVTDSGQGYTDTQYF. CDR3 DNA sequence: TGCAGCGTCACGGACTCGGGACAGGGGTACACAGATACGCAGTATTTT.

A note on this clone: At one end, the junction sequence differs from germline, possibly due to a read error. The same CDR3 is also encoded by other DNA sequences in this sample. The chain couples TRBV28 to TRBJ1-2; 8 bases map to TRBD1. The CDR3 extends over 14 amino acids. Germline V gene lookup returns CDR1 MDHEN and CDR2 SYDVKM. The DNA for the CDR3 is TGTGCCAGTAGTTTACACCAGGGGGCAAGGGGCTACACCTTC. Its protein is CASSLHQGARGYTF.

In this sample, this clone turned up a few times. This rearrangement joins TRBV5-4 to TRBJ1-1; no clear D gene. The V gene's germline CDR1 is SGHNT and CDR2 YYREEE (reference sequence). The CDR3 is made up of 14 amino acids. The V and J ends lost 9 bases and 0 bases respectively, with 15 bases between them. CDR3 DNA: TGTGCCACGGCCACCGGGATGTTGAACACTGAAGCTTTCTTT. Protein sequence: CATATGMLNTEAFF.

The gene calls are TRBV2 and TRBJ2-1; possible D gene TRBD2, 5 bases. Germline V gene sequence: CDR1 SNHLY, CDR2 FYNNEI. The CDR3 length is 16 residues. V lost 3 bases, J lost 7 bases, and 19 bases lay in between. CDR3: CASSDRLALSYNEQFF. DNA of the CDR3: TGTGCCAGCAGTGATCGCCTAGCTCTTTCTTATAATGAGCAGTTCTTC.

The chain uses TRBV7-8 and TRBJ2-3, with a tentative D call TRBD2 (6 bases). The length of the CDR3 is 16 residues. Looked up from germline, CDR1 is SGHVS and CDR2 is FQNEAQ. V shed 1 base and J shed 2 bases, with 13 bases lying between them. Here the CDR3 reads CASSLDDAGSTDTQYF. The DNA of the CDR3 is TGTGCCAGCAGCTTAGACGATGCGGGGTCCACAGATACGCAGTATTTT.

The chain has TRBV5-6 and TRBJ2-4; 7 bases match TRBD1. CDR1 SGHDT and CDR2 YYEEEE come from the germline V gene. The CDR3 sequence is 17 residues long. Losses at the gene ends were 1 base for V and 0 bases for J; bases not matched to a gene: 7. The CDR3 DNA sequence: TGTGCCAGCAGCTTGAATTTGGGACAGCTAGCCAAAAACATTCAGTACTTC. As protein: CASSLNLGQLAKNIQYF.

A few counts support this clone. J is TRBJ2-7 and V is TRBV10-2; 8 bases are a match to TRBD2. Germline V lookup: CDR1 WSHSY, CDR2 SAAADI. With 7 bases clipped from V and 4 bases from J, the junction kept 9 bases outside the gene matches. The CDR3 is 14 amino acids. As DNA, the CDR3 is TGCGCCAGCATCGCCGGGGGGGCGCCTTACGAGCAGTACTTC. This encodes CASIAGGAPYEQYF.

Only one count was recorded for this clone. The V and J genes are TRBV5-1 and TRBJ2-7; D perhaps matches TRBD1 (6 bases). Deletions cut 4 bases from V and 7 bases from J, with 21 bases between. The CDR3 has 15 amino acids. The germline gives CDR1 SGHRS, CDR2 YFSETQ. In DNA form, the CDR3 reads TGCGCCAGCAGCCCAGACAGGCCCTTAGTGGGAGAGCAGTACTTC. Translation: CASSPDRPLVGEQYF.

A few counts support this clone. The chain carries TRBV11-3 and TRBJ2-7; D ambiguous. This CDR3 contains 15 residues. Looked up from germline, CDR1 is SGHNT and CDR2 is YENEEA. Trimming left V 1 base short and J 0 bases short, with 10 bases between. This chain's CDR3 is CASSLGVRSSYEQYF. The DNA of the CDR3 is TGTGCCAGCAGCTTAGGAGTCCGGAGCTCCTACGAGCAGTACTTC.

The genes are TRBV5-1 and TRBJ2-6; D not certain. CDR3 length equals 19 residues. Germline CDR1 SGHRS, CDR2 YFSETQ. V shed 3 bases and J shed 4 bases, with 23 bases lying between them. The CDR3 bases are TGCGCCAGCAGCTCCCCCTCCCTGGTTTTCGGGTCCGGGGCCAACGTCCTGACTTTC. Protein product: CASSSPSLVFGSGANVLTF.

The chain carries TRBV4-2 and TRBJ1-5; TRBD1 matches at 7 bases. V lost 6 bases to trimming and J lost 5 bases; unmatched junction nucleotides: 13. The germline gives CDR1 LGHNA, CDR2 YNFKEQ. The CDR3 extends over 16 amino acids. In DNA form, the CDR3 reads TGTGCCAGCAGTCTCCACAGGGGCGTAGATCATCAGCCCCAGCATTTT. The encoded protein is CASSLHRGVDHQPQHF.